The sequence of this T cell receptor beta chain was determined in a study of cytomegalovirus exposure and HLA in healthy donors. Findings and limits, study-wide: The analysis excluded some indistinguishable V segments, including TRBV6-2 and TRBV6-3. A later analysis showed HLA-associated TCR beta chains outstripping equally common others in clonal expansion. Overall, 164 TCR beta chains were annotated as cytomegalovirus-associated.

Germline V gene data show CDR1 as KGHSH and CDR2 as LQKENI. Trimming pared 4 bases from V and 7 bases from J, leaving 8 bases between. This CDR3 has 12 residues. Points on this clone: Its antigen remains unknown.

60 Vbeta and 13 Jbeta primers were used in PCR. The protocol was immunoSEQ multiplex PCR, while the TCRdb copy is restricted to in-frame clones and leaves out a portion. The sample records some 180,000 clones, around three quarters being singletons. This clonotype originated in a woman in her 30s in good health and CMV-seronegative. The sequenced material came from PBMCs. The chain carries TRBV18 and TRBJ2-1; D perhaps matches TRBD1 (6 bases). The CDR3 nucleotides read TGTGCCAGCTCACACGGACAGAATGAGCAGTTCTTC. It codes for CASSHGQNEQFF.